Each of the 22 T cell receptor beta chains below was sequenced from the same sample in a study of shared clonotypes between healthy human individuals (dated by TCRdb to the early 2020s). The protocol used for the library was the immunoSEQ multiplex PCR assay. Imported from immuneACCESS, the table was reduced by TCRdb to in-frame sequences with V and J called. These copies leave out some clones; in studies compared against another copy, an unresolved V gene accounts for under half, and the cause of the remainder is not known. This sample holds around 200,000 clones; approximately 61% were observed only once. The ten largest clones add up to less than 11% of the sample. Sequencing was done on a sample of memory CD4+ T cells sorted from blood. The cell subset or site label, as the study defines it: CD45RA-negative fraction. These receptors came from a man in his thirties or forties in good health.

The chain is built from TRBV15 and TRBJ2-6; unclear D gene. The CDR3 extends over 17 amino acids. V was clipped by 5 bases and J by 0 bases, with 14 bases between them. Germline loops: CDR1 LNHNV, CDR2 YYDKDF (reference sequence). CDR3 sequence: CATSRSRSYSGANVLTF. In DNA, the CDR3 is TGTGCCACCAGCCGCTCAAGGTCGTACTCTGGGGCCAACGTCCTGACTTTC. The full variable domain, with the rest looked up from reference TRBV15 and TRBJ2-6, is DAMVIQNPRYQVTQFGKPVTLSCSQTLNHNVMYWYQQKSSQAPKLLFHYYDKDFNNEADTPDNFQSRRPNTSFCFLDIRSPGLGDTAMYLCATSRSRSYSGANVLTFGAGSRLTVL.

The rearrangement joins TRBV5-1 to TRBJ2-2; D is perhaps TRBD2 (5 bases). Deletions cut 6 bases from V and 3 bases from J, with 9 bases between. CDR3 size: 13 residues. The germline gives CDR1 SGHRS, CDR2 YFSETQ. The CDR3 nucleotides are TGCGCCAGCATCGAGGGCCACACCGGGGAGCTGTTTTTT. It encodes CASIEGHTGELFF.

The chain uses TRBV7-6 and TRBJ2-1; 8 nucleotides match TRBD2. The CDR3 spans 18 residues. Germline loops: CDR1 SGHVS, CDR2 FNYEAQ. The junction had 10 bases not matched to a gene; V was cut back by 3 bases and J by 0 bases. The CDR3 bases are TGTGCCAGCAGCTTGCGCCCGGGAGGGGAACTCTCCTACAATGAGCAGTTCTTC. Protein: CASSLRPGGELSYNEQFF. Full variable domain (rest looked up from reference TRBV7-6 and TRBJ2-1): GAGVSQSPRYKVTKRGQDVALRCDPISGHVSLYWYRQALGQGPEFLTYFNYEAQQDKSGLPNDRFSAERPEGSISTLTIQRTEQRDSAMYRCASSLRPGGELSYNEQFFGPGTRLTVL.

This clone appeared a few times. The chain uses TRBV7-7 and TRBJ2-1; 11 bases agree with TRBD2. Trimming at V came to 5 bases and at J to 1 base, leaving 13 bases not matched to a gene. Per germline, CDR1 SSHAT and CDR2 FNYEAQ (reference sequence). The CDR3 loop spans 19 amino acids. CDR3 in DNA: TGTGCCAGCAGCCCTGGACTAGCGGGCCCCTTGAGGTCCTACAATGAGCAGTTCTTC. This encodes CASSPGLAGPLRSYNEQFF.

In this sample, this clone turned up a few times. This chain joins TRBV2 and TRBJ2-3; possible D gene TRBD2, 6 bases. CDR3 length: 13 residues. Trimming cost V 7 bases and J 5 bases, with 13 bases left between them. CDR1 and CDR2 from the germline V gene are SNHLY and FYNNEI. CDR3 region: CASKTGVLDTQYF. Written as DNA, the CDR3 is TGTGCCAGCAAAACGGGAGTTCTAGATACGCAGTATTTT.

On this clone: Sequence at one end of the junction differs from germline and may be a read error. The chain combines TRBV19 with TRBJ1-1; TRBD1 matches at 7 bases. The germline CDR1 and CDR2 sequences are LNHDA and SQIVND (reference sequence). The CDR3 has 13 amino acids. The CDR3 coding sequence is TGTGCCAGTAGAGTACAGGGGAACGCTGAAGCTTTCTTT. It codes for CASRVQGNAEAFF.

This clone appeared a single time. J is TRBJ2-2 and V is TRBV18; 8 nucleotides match TRBD1. There are 16 residues in the CDR3. The trim removed 1 base at V and 0 bases at J, leaving 1 base unmatched. CDR1 is KGHSH and CDR2 is LQKENI in the germline V gene. The CDR3 region has the DNA TGTGCCAGCTCACCACAACAGGGGGCGAACACCGGGGAGCTGTTTTTT. This sequence encodes CASSPQQGANTGELFF.

The chain uses TRBV4-1 and TRBJ2-1, with 7 bases matching TRBD2. With 4 bases clipped from V and 10 bases from J, the junction kept 4 bases outside the gene matches. Germline V gene sequence: CDR1 MGHRA, CDR2 YSYEKL. The CDR3 runs 12 residues. The CDR3 here is CASSRSGAEQFF. CDR3 coding DNA: TGCGCCAGCAGCCGAAGCGGGGCAGAGCAGTTCTTC.

The chain joins TRBV7-9 to TRBJ2-3; the match to TRBD2 covers 12 bases. Germline assignment: CDR1 SEHNR and CDR2 FQNEAQ (reference sequence). V gave up 5 bases and J gave up 2 bases; unmatched junction bases: 8. The CDR3 has 17 amino acids. CDR3 sequence (DNA): TGTGCCAGCAGCCCCCGGACTAGCGGGACCGACACAGATACGCAGTATTTT. Translated, it gives CASSPRTSGTDTDTQYF.

This rearrangement joins TRBV5-1 to TRBJ2-7, with D perhaps matching TRBD1 (5 bases). The ends were cut back, 4 bases at V and 0 bases at J, with 11 bases in the middle. The CDR3 extends over 14 amino acids. The germline gives CDR1 SGHRS, CDR2 YFSETQ. The CDR3 loop is CASSPQGSSYEQYF. The CDR3 bases are TGCGCCAGCAGCCCCCAGGGTAGCTCCTACGAGCAGTACTTC.

The V and J genes are TRBV6-1 and TRBJ1-5, with D hard to call. Germline V gene data show CDR1 as MNHNS and CDR2 as SASEGT. This CDR3 is 15 amino acids long. The V and J ends lost 6 bases and 7 bases respectively, with 19 bases between them. CDR3 nucleotides: TGTGCCAGCAGCGCCGGGTCGAAGGTCGGGCAGCCCCAGCATTTT. This translates into CASSAGSKVGQPQHF.

This clone has more than one count but fewer than ten. This chain connects TRBV5-1 to TRBJ1-4; TRBD1 might be the D (5 bases). Between the trimmed V and J ends, which lost 2 bases and 6 bases, there was a span of 11 bases. The CDR3 is made up of 14 amino acids. CDR1 is SGHRS, CDR2 YFSETQ, per germline. The CDR3 nucleotides are TGCGCCAGCAGCTTATGGGGGATTGATGAAAAACTGTTTTTT. This sequence encodes CASSLWGIDEKLFF.

This rearrangement joins TRBV7-8 to TRBJ2-1, with D tentatively TRBD1 (6 bases). Trimming shortened V by 2 bases and J by 5 bases, and 13 bases separated the two germline ends. CDR1 and CDR2 (germline): SGHVS, FQNEAQ. CDR3 size: 15 residues. CDR3 protein: CASSLFLTGNNEQFF. CDR3 DNA: TGTGCCAGCAGCTTATTCCTGACAGGAAACAATGAGCAGTTCTTC.

The chain combines TRBV19 with TRBJ1-4; 12 bases align to TRBD1. The J segment lost 7 bases and the V segment lost 7 bases, leaving 7 bases of the junction unmatched. There are 15 residues in the CDR3. Germline V gives CDR1 LNHDA, CDR2 SQIVND (reference sequence). CDR3 DNA sequence: TGTGCCAGTAAGGGGACAGGGGGCGAGTCTGAAAAACTGTTTTTT. This encodes CASKGTGGESEKLFF. Full variable domain (missing parts from reference TRBV19 and TRBJ1-4): DGGITQSPKYLFRKEGQNVTLSCEQNLNHDAMYWYRQDPGQGLRLIYYSQIVNDFQKGDIAEGYSVSREKKESFPLTVTSAQKNPTAFYLCASKGTGGESEKLFFGSGTQLSVL.

This clone is a singleton in its sample. The J gene is TRBJ2-3, the V gene TRBV11-3; a possible D gene is TRBD2 (6 bases). Germline lookup yields CDR1 SGHNT and CDR2 YENEEA. V gave up 3 bases and J gave up 0 bases, with 10 bases separating them. The CDR3 runs to 15 residues. CDR3 nucleotides: TGTGCCAGCAGCTTGCGGGGTACTAGCACAGATACGCAGTATTTT. This sequence encodes CASSLRGTSTDTQYF.

This rearrangement joins TRBV6-1 to TRBJ2-1; 8 bases align to TRBD2. Losses at the gene ends were 4 bases for V and 1 base for J; bases not matched to a gene: 0. Per germline, CDR1 MNHNS and CDR2 SASEGT. The CDR3 extends over 14 amino acids. DNA of the CDR3: TGTGCCAGCAGTGGACTAGCGTCCTACAATGAGCAGTTCTTC. As protein: CASSGLASYNEQFF.

The chain uses TRBV30 and TRBJ1-5, with TRBD1 identical over 9 bases. V was clipped by 0 bases and J by 1 base; unmatched bases: 4. CDR1 is GTSNPN, CDR2 SVGIG, per germline (reference sequence). The CDR3 contains 16 residues. The CDR3 DNA follows: TGTGCCTGGAGTGTACAGGGGGCCGTGAGCAATCAGCCCCAGCATTTT. Its protein product is CAWSVQGAVSNQPQHF.

This clone was counted at least ten times. The chain uses TRBV5-1 and TRBJ2-7; possible D gene TRBD1, 6 bases. This CDR3 has 13 amino acids. Germline V gives CDR1 SGHRS, CDR2 YFSETQ. Trimming removed 4 bases at V and 9 bases at J, with 17 bases between. This CDR3 reads CASSTGTPLRQYF. As DNA, the CDR3 is TGCGCCAGCAGCACCGGGACACCTCTACGGCAGTACTTC.

This clone was picked up a small number of times. The rearrangement uses TRBV29-1 and TRBJ1-2; 7 positions match TRBD1. The junction had 12 bases not matched to a gene; V was cut back by 5 bases and J by 6 bases. Germline-derived CDR1 and CDR2 are SQVTM and ANQGSEA. The CDR3 extends over 14 amino acids. The CDR3 region is CSVPYNDRVNGYTF. CDR3 coding DNA: TGCAGCGTTCCCTACAATGACAGGGTTAATGGCTACACCTTC.

The sample holds one count of this clone. The chain employs TRBV2 and TRBJ1-3; no reliable D call. CDR3 length: 12 amino acids. V was cut by 4 bases and J by 9 bases, with 10 bases left in between. CDR1 and CDR2 from the germline V gene are SNHLY and FYNNEI. CDR3 region: CASSGTRSTIYF. The CDR3 DNA follows: TGTGCCAGCAGTGGAACACGCAGCACCATATATTTT.

The chain has TRBV6-1 and TRBJ2-1; D is undetermined. Trimming pared 5 bases from V and 6 bases from J, leaving 14 bases between. CDR1 and CDR2 from the germline V gene are MNHNS and SASEGT. The CDR3 covers 14 residues. Here the CDR3 reads CASSPQGPRNEQFF. The CDR3 DNA sequence: TGTGCCAGCAGTCCCCAAGGGCCTCGCAATGAGCAGTTCTTC.

The rearrangement links TRBV7-8 to TRBJ2-1; 8 positions agree with TRBD2. The CDR3 is 14 amino acids. Germline CDR1 is SGHVS and CDR2 is FQNEAQ. J lost 10 bases, V lost 5 bases, and 10 bases had no gene match. CDR3 loop: CASSRSGAAGEQFF. CDR3 DNA: TGTGCCAGCAGCCGTAGCGGGGCCGCGGGGGAGCAGTTCTTC.